This T cell receptor (beta chain) comes out of a study of response to subunit inactivated influenza vaccine. General study results and limits: Authors suggested each seasonal influenza vaccination recruits few new T cells.

Unmatched junction bases numbered 5, after V lost 0 bases and J lost 0 bases. The CDR3 has 16 amino acids. Germline V gives CDR1 MNHEY, CDR2 SVGEGT. As for this clonotype: The antigen is undetermined.

From the RT-PCR reads, TCRdb called clonotypes with MiXCR, one entry per CDR3 protein. This sample yields 500,000 to 600,000 distinct CDR3 sequences, of which around 8% are seen a single time; 10% to 15% belongs to the top ten. The receptor's source is a man aged 45 to 70 who received an inactivated influenza vaccine. The V call is TRBV6-2 or TRBV6-3, the J call TRBJ2-7; 7 nucleotides align to TRBD1. Here the sequenced sample was PBMCs from blood, taken approximately 25 months after vaccination. CDR3 loop: CASSYSGQRSSYEQYF. The CDR3 DNA reads TGTGCCAGCAGTTACTCGGGACAGAGGAGCTCCTACGAGCAGTACTTC.